This TCR beta chain was sequenced for a study of technical replicates of blood from a handful of donors. This clone came up a few times. The data were produced by immunoSEQ multiplex PCR, yet TCRdb's version contains in-frame clones alone and is incomplete. The table lists 40,000 to 60,000 clones, roughly nine tenths of them singletons, with 3.9% in the top ten. J was trimmed by 3 bases and V by 2 bases; bases with no gene match: 8. This CDR3 has 16 amino acids. The germline V gene encodes CDR1 SGHTS and CDR2 YDEGEE. This receptor was identified in a human donor in good health. Some clones in this sample may be carry-over from other donors' samples. The gene calls are TRBV5-8 and TRBJ2-5, with 9 nucleotides matching TRBD2. Input material: PBMCs. In DNA form, the CDR3 reads TGTGCCAGCAGCTTAGGTAGCGGGGGCCTGAAAGAGACCCAGTACTTC. Translated: CASSLGSGGLKETQYF.